The sequence of this TCR beta chain was determined in a study of blood T cell repertoires in COVID-19. Cohorts were based on clinical histories the participants reported. This table comes from immunoSEQ multiplex PCR, and its TCRdb copy is limited to in-frame clones, with some not included. Of over 150,000 clones listed, 75% to 90% are singletons. Sequenced input: PBMCs or T cells enriched from blood (not recorded which). The sequence was collected from a woman aged 25 to 39 who had recovered from COVID-19.

CDR3: CASSPRQAGANVLTF. The CDR3 DNA follows: TGTGCCAGCTCACCGAGACAGGCCGGGGCCAACGTCCTGACTTTC. The rearrangement joins TRBV18 to TRBJ2-6; possible D gene TRBD1, 6 bases. V gave up 3 bases and J gave up 4 bases, with 10 bases separating them. The CDR3 is 15 residues long. Germline CDR1 KGHSH, CDR2 LQKENI.